This T cell receptor (beta chain) was sequenced in a study of T cells in Graves' hyperthyroidism and ophthalmopathy. Graves' hyperthyroidism without ophthalmopathy progression within 18 months was termed stable. The hyperthyroidism was newly diagnosed and had lasted under 2 months; the patients were aged 18 to 65. The study excluded patients with uncontrolled infection, other autoimmune disease, pregnancy or lactation. This clonotype occurred many times. The antigen is not known. Amplified TCR beta CDR3 regions came from RNA transcripts. The study used the HTBI primer set for a first-round RT-PCR of the TCR CDR3. TCRdb ran MiXCR on the multiplex PCR reads and lists one entry per CDR3 protein. Seen here are approximately 200,000 distinct CDR3 sequences, around 18% observed once, and the top ten hold about 45%. Study-level results: Blood also contained most expanded thyroid clonotypes above 0.001.

V trimming: 6 bases; J trimming: 6 bases; junction bases outside the gene matches: 3. Germline values: CDR1 SNHLY, CDR2 FYNNEI. The CDR3 covers 13 residues. The specimen was blood. The chain uses TRBV2 and TRBJ2-2; 8 positions match TRBD1. The TCR comes from a man aged 35-49 years with Graves' hyperthyroidism. In nucleotides, the CDR3 is TGTGCCAGCAGCTCGACAGGGGCCGGGGAGCTGTTTTTT. Translated, it gives CASSSTGAGELFF.